This TCR beta chain was identified in a study of molecular identifiers for immune sequencing clone quantification. At least ten counts were recorded for this clonotype. V was shortened by 5 bases and J by 4 bases, with 8 bases between the two germline ends. Germline loops: CDR1 SEHNR, CDR2 FQNEAQ (reference sequence). This CDR3 comprises 12 residues. TCRdb used MiXCR to reprocess the PCR reads, holding one entry per CDR3 protein. The top ten hold roughly 0.79% of the sample, which has 490,000 or so distinct CDR3 sequences, about a quarter seen once. This sequence originates from a human donor in good health. Some libraries in this study had Jurkat cell RNA spiked in. Sample: naive CD8+ T cells from blood, with Jurkat cell RNA spiked in. This sample's subset: FACS-sorted CD8+CD4-CCR7+CD45RA+ naive T cells. The chain combines TRBV7-9 with TRBJ1-2; D might be TRBD1 (5 bases). The CDR3 region has the DNA TGTGCCAGCAGCGAGGACACCTATGGCTACACCTTC. This translates into CASSEDTYGYTF.